This T cell receptor (beta chain) was captured by sequencing in a study of blood T cell repertoires in COVID-19 (dated by TCRdb to 2018 to 2020). About the full investigation: Collaborator samples came from the United States, Italy and Spain and covered acute and convalescent phases of COVID-19. The material from the prospective study consisted of cDNA or gDNA derived from T cells, B-cell-depleted T cells, or PBMCs. Subjects who had been exposed to COVID-19, were actively infected with it, or had recovered from it provided the deeply sampled blood TCRbeta repertoires that made up the dataset. A freely available public database, intended as a resource for researchers studying the immune response to SARS-CoV-2, is where the repertoires were released. The samples were drawn from two sources: the first 160 participants of the ongoing ImmuneRACE study, and 1,254 subjects contributed by 6 global collaborators. Nearly every sample came with metadata listing a de-identified subject ID, COVID-19 status, age in years and sex. Where HLA class I and class II types were available, the types were taken from metadata supplied by the sample provider, not from assay-based typing.

The immunoSEQ Assay, a bias-controlled multiplex PCR, was used to amplify TCRbeta CDR3 regions from genomic DNA. The published analysis was carried out like this. Within the assay, amplification of reference gene primers was used to estimate how many nucleated cells each sample contained. To quantify the absolute abundance of each unique TCRbeta CDR3 rearrangement, sequence reads were collapsed and filtered. For each sample, productive Simpson clonality was calculated by taking the square root of Simpson's diversity index across productive rearrangements. TCRdb retrieved this table from immuneACCESS and kept in-frame rearrangements only. Not all clones are present; in checked studies, unresolved V genes account for under half, and no reason is known for the remainder. The DNA gave D and trimming, while V, J and clone size come from that table. The sample has 90,000 to 120,000 clones on record, 84% of them singletons. The ten largest make up roughly 4.4% of the sample.

This clone occurred once. The antigen this receptor binds is unknown. No clone much larger than this one lies a single base away; base qualities are absent. From the cysteine through the phenylalanine, the CDR3 covers 15 amino acids. Kept here is only the CDR3 DNA, which spans 45 bases and is read in frame from base 1. Ends trimmed: V by 6 bases, J by 3 bases; bases unmatched to a gene: 5. The germline V gene supplies CDR1 MNHEY and CDR2 SVGAGI. What the research found in general, with its limitations: Clinical and demographic metadata were provided uncurated, with the amount varying by source and participant.

The collaborating institutions used their own protocols to collect whole blood in K2EDTA tubes. For TCRbeta analysis, collaborators shipped samples in one of three forms: frozen whole blood, isolated PBMCs, or DNA extracted from either of those sample types. The V and J genes are TRBV6-5 and TRBJ1-3; TRBD1 fits 10 bases in the junction. The sequencing sample was made of peripheral blood. This clonotype was obtained from a human donor in a cohort sampled during active COVID-19. The CDR3 region reads CASSIGQGVGNTIYF. The nucleotide sequence reads TGTGCCAGCAGCATCGGACAGGGGGTTGGAAACACCATATATTTT.